The present TCR beta chain was sequenced within a study of chemoradiotherapy in HPV16-positive cancers. About this clone: Its antigen is unidentified.

Repertoires were generated with immunoSEQ multiplex PCR, while TCRdb's copy carries only in-frame clones and drops some. Among 11,000 or so clones listed, more than 50% were seen once. Findings and caveats of the study: Non-HPV-specific T cells did not expand in tumors during treatment, whereas candidate HPV-specific clones and E7-related motifs did.

The CDR3 sequence is 18 residues long. Germline V CDR1 and CDR2: GTSNPN, SVGIG (reference sequence). V shed 3 bases, J shed 0 bases, and the junction held 13 bases outside the gene matches. The V call is TRBV30, the J call TRBJ2-3; TRBD2 matches at 9 bases. The source is a human donor with HPV-associated anogenital cancer. The sample was acquired from a patient who underwent chemoradiotherapy. The DNA of the CDR3 is TGTGCCTGGAGCGGGGGTAGCGGGGGACCCTCTAGCACAGATACGCAGTATTTT. This codes for CAWSGGSGGPSSTDTQYF. Based on the CDR3 plus reference TRBV30 and TRBJ2-3, the full variable domain is SQTIHQWPATLVQPVGSPLSLECTVEGTSNPNLYWYRQAAGRGLQLLFYSVGIGQISSEVPQNLSASRPQDRQFILSSKKLLLSDSGFYLCAWSGGSGGPSSTDTQYFGPGTRLTVL.